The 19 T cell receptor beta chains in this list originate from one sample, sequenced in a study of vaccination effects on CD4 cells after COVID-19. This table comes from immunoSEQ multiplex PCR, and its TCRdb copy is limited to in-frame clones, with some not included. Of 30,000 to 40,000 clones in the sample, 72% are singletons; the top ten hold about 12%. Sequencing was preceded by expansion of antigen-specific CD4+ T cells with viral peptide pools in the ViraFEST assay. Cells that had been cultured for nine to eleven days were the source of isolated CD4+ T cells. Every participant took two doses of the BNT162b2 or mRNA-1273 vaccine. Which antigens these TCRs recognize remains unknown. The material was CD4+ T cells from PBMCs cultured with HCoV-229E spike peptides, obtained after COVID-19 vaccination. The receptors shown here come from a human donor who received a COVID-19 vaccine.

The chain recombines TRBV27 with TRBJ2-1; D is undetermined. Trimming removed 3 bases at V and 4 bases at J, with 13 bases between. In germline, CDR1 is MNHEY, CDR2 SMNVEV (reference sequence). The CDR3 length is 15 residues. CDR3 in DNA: TGTGCCAGCAGTTTTGGGCTACCTCTTTACAATGAGCAGTTCTTC. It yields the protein CASSFGLPLYNEQFF.

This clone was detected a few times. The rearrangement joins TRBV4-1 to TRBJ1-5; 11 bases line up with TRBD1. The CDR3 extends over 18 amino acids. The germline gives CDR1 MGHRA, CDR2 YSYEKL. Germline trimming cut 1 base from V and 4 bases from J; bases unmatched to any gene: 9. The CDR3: CASSQARDRGEPNQPQHF. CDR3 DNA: TGCGCCAGCAGCCAAGCTCGGGACAGGGGGGAACCTAATCAGCCCCAGCATTTT.

The CDR3 region is CASSDSSGVDTQYF. The CDR3 nucleotides are TGTGCCAGCAGTGATTCTAGCGGGGTAGATACGCAGTATTTT. This sequence joins TRBV2 and TRBJ2-3; 9 bases line up with TRBD2. Germline values: CDR1 SNHLY, CDR2 FYNNEI. The CDR3 consists of 14 residues. Losses at the gene ends were 3 bases for V and 5 bases for J; bases not matched to a gene: 3.

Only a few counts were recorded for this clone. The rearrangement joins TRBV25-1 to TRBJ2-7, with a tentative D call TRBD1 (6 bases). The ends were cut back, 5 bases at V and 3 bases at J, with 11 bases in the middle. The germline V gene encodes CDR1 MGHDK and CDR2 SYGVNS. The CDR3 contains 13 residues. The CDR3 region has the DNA TGTGCCAGCAGTCCAGGGGCTAACTACGAGCAGTACTTC. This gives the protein CASSPGANYEQYF.

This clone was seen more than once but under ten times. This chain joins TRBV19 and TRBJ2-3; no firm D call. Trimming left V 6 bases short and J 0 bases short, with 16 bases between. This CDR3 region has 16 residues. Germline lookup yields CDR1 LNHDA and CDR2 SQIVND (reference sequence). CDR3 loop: CASSGRTAASTDTQYF. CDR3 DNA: TGTGCCAGTAGCGGGCGGACGGCAGCTAGCACAGATACGCAGTATTTT.

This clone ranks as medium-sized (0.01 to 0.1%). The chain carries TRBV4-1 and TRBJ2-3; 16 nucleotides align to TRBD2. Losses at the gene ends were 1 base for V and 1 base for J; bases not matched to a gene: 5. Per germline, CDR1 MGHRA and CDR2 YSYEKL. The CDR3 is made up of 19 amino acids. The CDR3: CASSQGGLAGGLGTDTQYF. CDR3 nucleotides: TGCGCCAGCAGCCAAGGGGGACTAGCGGGAGGGCTGGGCACAGATACGCAGTATTTT.

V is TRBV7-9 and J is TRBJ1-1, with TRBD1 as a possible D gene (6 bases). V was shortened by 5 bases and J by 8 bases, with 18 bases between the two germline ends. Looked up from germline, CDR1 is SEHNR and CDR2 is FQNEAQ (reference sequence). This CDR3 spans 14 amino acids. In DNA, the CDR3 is TGTGCCAGCAGCAAGGCCGGACGGGGGGCGGAAGCTTTCTTT. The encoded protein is CASSKAGRGAEAFF.

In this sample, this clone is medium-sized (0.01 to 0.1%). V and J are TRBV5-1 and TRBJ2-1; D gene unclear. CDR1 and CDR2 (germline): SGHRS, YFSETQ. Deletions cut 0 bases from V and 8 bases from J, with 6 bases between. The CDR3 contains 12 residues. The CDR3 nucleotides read TGCGCCAGCAGCTTGGGCGAATATGAGCAGTTCTTC. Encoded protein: CASSLGEYEQFF.

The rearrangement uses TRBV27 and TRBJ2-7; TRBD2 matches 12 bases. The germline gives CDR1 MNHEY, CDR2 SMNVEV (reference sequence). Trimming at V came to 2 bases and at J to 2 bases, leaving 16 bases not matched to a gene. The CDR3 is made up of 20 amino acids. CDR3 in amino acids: CASSLRTRTSGGPPPYEQYF. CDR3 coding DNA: TGTGCCAGCAGTTTACGGACCCGTACTAGCGGGGGGCCCCCGCCCTACGAGCAGTACTTC.

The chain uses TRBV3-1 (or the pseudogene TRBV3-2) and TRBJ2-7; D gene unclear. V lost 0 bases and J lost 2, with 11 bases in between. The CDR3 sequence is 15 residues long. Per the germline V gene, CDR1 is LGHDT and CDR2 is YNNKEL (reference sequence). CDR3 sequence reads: CASSQDLIGTYEQYF. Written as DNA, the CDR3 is TGTGCCAGCAGCCAAGACTTAATTGGGACCTACGAGCAGTACTTC.

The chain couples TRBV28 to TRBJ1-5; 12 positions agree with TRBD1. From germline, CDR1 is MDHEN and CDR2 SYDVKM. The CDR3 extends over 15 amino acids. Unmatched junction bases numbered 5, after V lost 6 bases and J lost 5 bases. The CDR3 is CASSRDRGPYQPQHF. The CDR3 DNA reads TGTGCCAGCAGCCGGGACAGGGGGCCGTATCAGCCCCAGCATTTT.

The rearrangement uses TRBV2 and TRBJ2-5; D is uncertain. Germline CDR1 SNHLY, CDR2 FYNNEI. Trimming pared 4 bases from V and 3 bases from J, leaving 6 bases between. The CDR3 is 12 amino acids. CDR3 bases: TGTGCCAGCAGTGCCAGAGAAGAGACCCAGTACTTC. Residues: CASSAREETQYF.

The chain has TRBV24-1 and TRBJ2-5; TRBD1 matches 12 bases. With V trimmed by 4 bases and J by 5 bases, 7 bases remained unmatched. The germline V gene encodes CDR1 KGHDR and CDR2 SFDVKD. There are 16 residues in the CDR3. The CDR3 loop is CATSDQTGTGGETQYF. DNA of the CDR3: TGTGCCACCAGTGACCAAACCGGGACAGGGGGCGAGACCCAGTACTTC.

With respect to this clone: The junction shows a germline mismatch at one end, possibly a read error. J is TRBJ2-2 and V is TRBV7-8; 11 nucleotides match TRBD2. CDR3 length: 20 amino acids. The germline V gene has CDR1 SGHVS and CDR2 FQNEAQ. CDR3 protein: CASSLAGGLLTSLNTGELFF. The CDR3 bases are TGTGCCAGCAGTTTAGCGGGGGGGCTCCTAACCTCGCTAAACACCGGGGAGCTGTTTTTT.

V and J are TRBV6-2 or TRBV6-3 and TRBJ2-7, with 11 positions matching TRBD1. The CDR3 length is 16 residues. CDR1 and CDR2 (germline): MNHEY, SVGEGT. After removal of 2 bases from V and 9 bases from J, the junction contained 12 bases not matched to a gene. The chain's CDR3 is CASSYAGTGGISVQYF. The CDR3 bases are TGTGCCAGCAGTTACGCCGGGACAGGGGGGATTTCTGTGCAGTACTTC.

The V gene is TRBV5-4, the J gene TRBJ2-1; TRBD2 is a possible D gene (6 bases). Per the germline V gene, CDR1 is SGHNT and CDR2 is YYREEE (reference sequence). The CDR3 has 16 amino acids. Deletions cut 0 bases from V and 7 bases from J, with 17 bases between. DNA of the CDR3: TGTGCCAGCAGCTTGGGTGAGGGAGGAAGGTTTAATGAGCAGTTCTTC. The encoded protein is CASSLGEGGRFNEQFF.

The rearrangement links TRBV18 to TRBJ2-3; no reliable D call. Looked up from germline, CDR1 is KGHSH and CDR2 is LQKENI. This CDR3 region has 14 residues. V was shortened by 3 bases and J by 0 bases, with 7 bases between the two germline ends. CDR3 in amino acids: CASSPQDSTDTQYF. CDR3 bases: TGTGCCAGCTCACCCCAGGACAGCACAGATACGCAGTATTTT.

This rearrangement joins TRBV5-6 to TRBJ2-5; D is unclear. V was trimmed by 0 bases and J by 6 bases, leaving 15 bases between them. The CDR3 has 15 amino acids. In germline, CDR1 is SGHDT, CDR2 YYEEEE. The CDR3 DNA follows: TGTGCCAGCAGCTTGGAGGTTCGGGTGCCCCAGACCCAGTACTTC. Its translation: CASSLEVRVPQTQYF.

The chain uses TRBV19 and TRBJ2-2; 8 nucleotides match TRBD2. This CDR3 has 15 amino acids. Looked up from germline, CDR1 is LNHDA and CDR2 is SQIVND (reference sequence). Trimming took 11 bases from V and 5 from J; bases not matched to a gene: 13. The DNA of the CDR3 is TGTGCCTCCAAGGGGCTAGCGGGTAAAACCGGGGAGCTGTTTTTT. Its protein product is CASKGLAGKTGELFF.